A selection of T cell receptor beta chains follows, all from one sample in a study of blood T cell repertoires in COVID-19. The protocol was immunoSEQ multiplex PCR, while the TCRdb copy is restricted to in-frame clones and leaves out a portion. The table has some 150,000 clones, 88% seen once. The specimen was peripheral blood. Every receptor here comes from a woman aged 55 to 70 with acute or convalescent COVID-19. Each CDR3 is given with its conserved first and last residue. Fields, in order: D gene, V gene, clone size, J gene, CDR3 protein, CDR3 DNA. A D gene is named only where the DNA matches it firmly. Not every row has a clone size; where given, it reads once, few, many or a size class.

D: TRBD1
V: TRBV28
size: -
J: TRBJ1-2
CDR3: CASSPAGTVYGYTF
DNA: TGTGCCAGCAGCCCCGCCGGGACAGTCTATGGCTACACCTTC

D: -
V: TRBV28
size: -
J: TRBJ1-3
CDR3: CASRPIRGAIFLGGNTIYF
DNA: TGTGCCAGCAGGCCGATACGGGGGGCTATATTTTTAGGGGGAAACACCATATATTTT

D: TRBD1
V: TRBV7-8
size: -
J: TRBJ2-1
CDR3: CASSLRRGGQGKRNEQFF
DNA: TGTGCCAGCAGCTTAAGACGGGGTGGACAGGGGAAGAGAAATGAGCAGTTCTTC

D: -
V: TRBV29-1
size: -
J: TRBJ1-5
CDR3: CSVSLRGAEANQPQHF
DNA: TGCAGCGTTTCCCTTCGTGGGGCTGAGGCCAATCAGCCCCAGCATTTT

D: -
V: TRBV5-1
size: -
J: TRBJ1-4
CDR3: CASSRDQGGEKLFF
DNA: TGCGCCAGCAGCCGGGATCAAGGGGGTGAAAAACTGTTTTTT

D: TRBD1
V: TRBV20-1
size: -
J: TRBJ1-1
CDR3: CSASNPGGPTEAFF
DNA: TGCAGTGCTAGTAATCCAGGGGGGCCCACTGAAGCTTTCTTT

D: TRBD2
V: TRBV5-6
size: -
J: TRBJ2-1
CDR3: CASRDRGGSSYNEQFF
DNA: TGTGCCAGCCGAGACCGCGGGGGAAGCTCCTACAATGAGCAGTTCTTC

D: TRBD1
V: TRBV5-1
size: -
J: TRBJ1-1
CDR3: CASSLRQGSNTEAFF
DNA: TGCGCCAGCAGCCTCCGACAGGGGTCGAACACTGAAGCTTTCTTT

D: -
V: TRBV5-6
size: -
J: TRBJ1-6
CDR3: CASSLSPGLNSPLHF
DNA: TGTGCCAGCAGCTTGAGCCCAGGGTTGAATTCACCCCTCCACTTT

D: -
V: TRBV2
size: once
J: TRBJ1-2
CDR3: CASSERSSHYGYTF
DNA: TGTGCCAGCAGTGAGAGGTCATCCCACTATGGCTACACCTTC

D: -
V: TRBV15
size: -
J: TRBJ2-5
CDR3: CATSREGLIGETQYF
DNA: TGTGCCACCAGCAGAGAGGGACTCATAGGGGAGACCCAGTACTTC

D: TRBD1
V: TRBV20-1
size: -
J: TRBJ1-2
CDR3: CSASRQGHYGYTF
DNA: TGCAGTGCTAGTCGACAGGGGCACTATGGCTACACCTTC

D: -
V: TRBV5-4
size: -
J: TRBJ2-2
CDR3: CASRLSEGRTGELFF
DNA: TGTGCCAGCAGGCTATCGGAGGGCCGGACCGGGGAGCTGTTTTTT

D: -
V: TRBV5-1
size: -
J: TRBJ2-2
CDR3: CASSLNSYANTGELFF
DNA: TGCGCCAGCAGCTTAAACAGCTACGCGAACACCGGGGAGCTGTTTTTT

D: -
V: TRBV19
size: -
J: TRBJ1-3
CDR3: CASTGISSGNTIYF
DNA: TGTGCCAGTACAGGGATTAGCTCTGGAAACACCATATATTTT

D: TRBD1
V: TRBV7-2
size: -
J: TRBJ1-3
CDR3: CASSLVTGAGNTIYF
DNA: TGTGCCAGCAGCTTAGTAACAGGGGCTGGAAACACCATATATTTT

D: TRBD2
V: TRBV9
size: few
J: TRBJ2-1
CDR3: CASSLGQTSGGYSYNEQFF
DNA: TGTGCCAGCAGCCTTGGCCAAACTAGCGGGGGTTACTCCTACAATGAGCAGTTCTTC

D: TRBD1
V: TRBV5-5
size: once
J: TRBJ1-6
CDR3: CASSSIQGNGSPLHF
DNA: TGTGCCAGCAGCTCAATACAGGGGAACGGTTCACCCCTCCACTTT

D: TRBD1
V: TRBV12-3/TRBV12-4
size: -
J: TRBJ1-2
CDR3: CASSETGEGYTF
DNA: TGTGCCAGCTCGGAAACAGGGGAAGGCTACACCTTC

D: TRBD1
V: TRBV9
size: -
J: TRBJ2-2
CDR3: CASSVRGDRTNTGELFF
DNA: TGTGCCAGCAGCGTGCGAGGGGACAGGACGAACACCGGGGAGCTGTTTTTT

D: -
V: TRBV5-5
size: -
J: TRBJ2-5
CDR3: CASSFGGAALARLQETQYF
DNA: TGTGCCAGCAGCTTTGGCGGGGCAGCTTTGGCCAGACTTCAAGAGACCCAGTACTTC

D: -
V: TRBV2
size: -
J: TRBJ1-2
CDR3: CASSIDRPYYTF
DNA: TGTGCCAGCAGTATCGACAGACCCTATTACACCTTC

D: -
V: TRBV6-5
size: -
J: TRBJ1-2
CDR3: CASSYAPGVIGGYTF
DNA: TGTGCCAGCAGTTACGCCCCAGGGGTTATAGGTGGCTACACCTTC